The TCR beta chain described here comes from a study of cytomegalovirus exposure and HLA in healthy donors. The CDR3 has 14 amino acids. CDR1 and CDR2 (germline): SGDLS, YYNGEE. The V and J ends lost 3 bases and 1 base respectively, with 10 bases between them. This clone occurred a few times. It was with 60 Vbeta and 13 Jbeta primers that the PCR ran. Measured with immunoSEQ multiplex PCR; TCRdb has only the in-frame clones, and not every one. The data hold fewer than 250,000 clones, with 75% to 80% observed a single time. V gene TRBV9 combines with J gene TRBJ1-2; D is uncertain. This TCR derives from a woman in her thirties in good health and CMV-seropositive. The sequenced sample consisted of PBMCs. The CDR3 sequence: CASSGVTNNYGYTF. The CDR3 DNA sequence: TGTGCCAGCAGCGGAGTAACCAATAACTATGGCTACACCTTC.